This T cell receptor beta chain was observed in a study of blood T cells in healthy people across ages. Per the germline V gene, CDR1 is SGDLS and CDR2 is YYNGEE. The CDR3 sequence is 14 residues long. The V gene lost 2 bases and the J gene lost 3 bases, with 11 bases spanning the gap. Isolated per sample were at least 6 million PBMCs. Using a J-beta primer mix together with a sample-barcoded 5' primer, a second PCR was run for roughly 6 to 11 cycles. TCRdb called the 5' RACE reads again in MiXCR, with one record for every CDR3 protein. The sample holds some 1 million distinct CDR3 sequences; around 45% are singletons and the top ten take approximately 17%.

This TCR was recovered from an older woman in good health. The rearrangement uses TRBV9 and TRBJ1-1; D is ambiguous. The sample comprised blood. CDR3 region: CASSVSFRHTEAFF. DNA of the CDR3: TGTGCCAGCAGCGTTAGTTTCCGTCACACTGAAGCTTTCTTT.